The next 10 T cell receptor beta chains were all read from a single sample in a study of T cell repertoires in cytomegalovirus infection. TCRdb re-derived calls from the reads in MiXCR, one entry per CDR3 protein. This table has 400,000 or so distinct CDR3 sequences, roughly 30% appearing once. Sequenced material: PBMCs. Every receptor here comes from a human donor in good health (CMV status not recorded). Some clones in this sample may be carry-over from other donors' samples.

This clonotype was recorded at least ten times. The chain uses TRBV7-8 and TRBJ1-6, with a possible D match to TRBD1 (6 bases). Trimming took off 3 bases at V and 11 bases at J, with 17 bases between the two ends. This CDR3 contains 15 residues. CDR1 is SGHVS, CDR2 FQNEAQ, per germline. CDR3 loop: CASSFEGGKGPPLHF. In nucleotides, the CDR3 is TGTGCCAGCAGCTTCGAAGGGGGGAAAGGGCCACCCCTCCACTTT. Full variable domain (remainder filled in from reference TRBV7-8 and TRBJ1-6): GAGVSQSPRYKVAKRGQDVALRCDPISGHVSLFWYQQALGQGPEFLTYFQNEAQLDKSGLPSDRFFAERPEGSVSTLKIQRTQQEDSAVYLCASSFEGGKGPPLHFGNGTRLTVT.

In its sample, this clonotype was seen a few times. The chain uses TRBV20-1 and TRBJ2-5; TRBD1 matches 9 bases. The CDR3 length is 14 residues. V dropped 6 bases and J dropped 4; count of bases not matched to a gene: 9. The germline CDR1 and CDR2 sequences are DFQATT and SNEGSKA (reference sequence). The CDR3 loop reads CSARDREGAETQYF. The CDR3 DNA reads as TGCAGTGCCCGGGACAGGGAAGGGGCAGAGACCCAGTACTTC.

This clonotype occurred many times. The rearrangement uses TRBV11-2 and TRBJ2-5; no clear D gene. CDR1 SGHAT and CDR2 FQNNGV come from the germline V gene. V gave up 5 bases and J gave up 4 bases, with 17 bases separating them. There are 15 residues in the CDR3. The CDR3 spells CASSPGQSPGETQYF. In nucleotides, the CDR3 is TGTGCCAGCAGCCCCGGCCAGTCGCCCGGAGAGACCCAGTACTTC.

This chain uses TRBV28 with TRBJ2-7; D is unresolved. This CDR3 has 14 amino acids. Germline loops: CDR1 MDHEN, CDR2 SYDVKM. V lost 3 bases and J lost 5, with 14 bases in between. CDR3: CASSLLELTHEQYF. The DNA of the CDR3 is TGTGCCAGCAGTTTGTTGGAACTAACCCACGAGCAGTACTTC.

The chain couples TRBV4-3 to TRBJ2-2; TRBD1 matches 9 bases. The CDR3 has 18 residues. V lost 3 bases, J lost 2 bases, and 10 bases stayed unmatched. Germline CDR1 is LGHNA and CDR2 is YSLEER. In nucleotides, the CDR3 is TGCGCCAGCAGCCAGGGCCTACAGGGGGCGGTAAACACCGGGGAGCTGTTTTTT. This codes for CASSQGLQGAVNTGELFF.

The V call is TRBV20-1, the J call TRBJ2-1; 9 nucleotides line up with TRBD2. The CDR3 contains 14 residues. J gave up 8 bases and V 5 bases, and 10 bases lay outside the gene matches. Germline CDR1 is DFQATT and CDR2 is SNEGSKA (reference sequence). The CDR3 DNA sequence: TGCAGTGCTGGAAGTAGCGGGGGCCGACATGAGCAGTTCTTC. Translation gives CSAGSSGGRHEQFF.

A few counts support this clonotype. This rearrangement joins TRBV6-6 to TRBJ1-1; TRBD1 matches at 7 bases. This CDR3 has 15 residues. Trimming cost V 2 bases and J 5 bases; bases outside gene matches: 8. Germline V lookup: CDR1 MNHNY, CDR2 SVGAGI (reference sequence). The CDR3 spells CASSYRQGVWTEAFF. As DNA, the CDR3 is TGTGCCAGCAGTTACCGACAGGGCGTGTGGACTGAAGCTTTCTTT.

The sample holds a few counts of this clonotype. The J gene is TRBJ1-3, the V gene TRBV5-1; D gene unclear. This CDR3 spans 14 amino acids. V was trimmed by 3 bases and J by 0 bases, leaving 7 bases between them. Per germline, CDR1 SGHRS and CDR2 YFSETQ. The CDR3 reads CASSSGLSGNTIYF. The CDR3, as DNA: TGCGCCAGCAGCTCAGGCCTCTCTGGAAACACCATATATTTT. The full variable domain, with the rest looked up from reference TRBV5-1 and TRBJ1-3, is KAGVTQTPRYLIKTRGQQVTLSCSPISGHRSVSWYQQTPGQGLQFLFEYFSETQRNKGNFPGRFSGRQFSNSRSEMNVSTLELGDSALYLCASSSGLSGNTIYFGEGSWLTVV.

The CDR3 protein is CSASRGLPHRADTEAFF. The CDR3, as DNA: TGCAGTGCTAGTCGGGGGCTCCCACACAGGGCTGACACTGAAGCTTTCTTT. The chain is built from TRBV20-1 and TRBJ1-1; TRBD1 is a possible D gene (6 bases). Germline V gene data show CDR1 as DFQATT and CDR2 as SNEGSKA (reference sequence). The CDR3 extends over 17 amino acids. V was clipped by 3 bases and J by 3 bases, with 23 bases between them.

The chain carries TRBV4-1 and TRBJ1-2; 9 bases match TRBD1. V trimming: 6 bases; J trimming: 10 bases; junction bases outside the gene matches: 15. The germline V gene has CDR1 MGHRA and CDR2 YSYEKL. The CDR3 extends over 15 amino acids. This CDR3 reads CASRQPGQGLGVYTF. CDR3 in DNA: TGCGCCAGCAGACAACCGGGACAGGGTTTAGGTGTCTACACCTTC.